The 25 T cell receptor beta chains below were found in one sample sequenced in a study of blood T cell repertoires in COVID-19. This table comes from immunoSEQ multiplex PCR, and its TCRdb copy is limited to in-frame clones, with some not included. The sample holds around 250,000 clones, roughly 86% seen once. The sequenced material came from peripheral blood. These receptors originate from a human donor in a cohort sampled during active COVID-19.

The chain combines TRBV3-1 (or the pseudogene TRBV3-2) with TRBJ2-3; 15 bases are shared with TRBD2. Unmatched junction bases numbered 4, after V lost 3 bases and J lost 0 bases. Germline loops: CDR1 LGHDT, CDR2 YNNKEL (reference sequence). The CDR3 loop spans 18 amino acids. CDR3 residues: CASSHMGLAGGSTDTQYF. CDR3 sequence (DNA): TGTGCCAGCAGCCATATGGGACTAGCGGGAGGTAGCACAGATACGCAGTATTTT.

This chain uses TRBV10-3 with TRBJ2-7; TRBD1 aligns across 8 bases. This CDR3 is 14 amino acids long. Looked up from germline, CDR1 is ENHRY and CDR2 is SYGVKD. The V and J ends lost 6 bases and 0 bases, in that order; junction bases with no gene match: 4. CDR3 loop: CAISGDRSSYEQYF. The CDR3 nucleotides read TGTGCCATCAGCGGGGACAGGAGCTCCTACGAGCAGTACTTC.

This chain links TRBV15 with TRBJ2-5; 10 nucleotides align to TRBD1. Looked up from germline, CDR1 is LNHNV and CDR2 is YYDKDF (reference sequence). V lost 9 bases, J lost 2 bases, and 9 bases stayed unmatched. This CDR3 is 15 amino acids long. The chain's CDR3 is CATGWTGGGQETQYF. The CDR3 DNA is TGTGCCACGGGGTGGACAGGGGGAGGTCAAGAGACCCAGTACTTC.

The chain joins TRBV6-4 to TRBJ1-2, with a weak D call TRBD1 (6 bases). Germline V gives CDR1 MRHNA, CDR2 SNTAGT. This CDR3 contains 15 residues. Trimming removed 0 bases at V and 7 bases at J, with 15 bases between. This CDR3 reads CASSDSWGGLSGYTF. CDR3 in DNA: TGTGCCAGCAGTGACTCCTGGGGGGGGCTCAGTGGCTACACCTTC.

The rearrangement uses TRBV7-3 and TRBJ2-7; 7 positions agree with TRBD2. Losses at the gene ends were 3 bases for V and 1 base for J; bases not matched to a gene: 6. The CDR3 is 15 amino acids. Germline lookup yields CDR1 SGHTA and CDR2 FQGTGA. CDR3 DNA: TGTGCCAGCAGCTTGGCGGGAGACGGTTCCTACGAGCAGTACTTC. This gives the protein CASSLAGDGSYEQYF.

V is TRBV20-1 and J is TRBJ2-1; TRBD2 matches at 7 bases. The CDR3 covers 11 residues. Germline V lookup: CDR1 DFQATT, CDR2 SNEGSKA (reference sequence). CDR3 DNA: TGCAGCTCACGGGGGGACAATGAGCAGTTCTTC. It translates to CSSRGDNEQFF.

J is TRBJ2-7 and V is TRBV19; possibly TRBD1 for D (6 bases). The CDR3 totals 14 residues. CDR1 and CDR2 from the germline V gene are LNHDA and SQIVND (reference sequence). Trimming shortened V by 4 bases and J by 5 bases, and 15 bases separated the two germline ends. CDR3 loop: CASSTRGGRNEQYF. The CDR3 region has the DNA TGTGCCAGTAGTACCCGAGGGGGAAGGAACGAGCAGTACTTC.

This chain's CDR3 is CASSRGLAGLIEETQYF. CDR3 bases: TGTGCCAGCAGCCGCGGTCTAGCGGGACTTATTGAAGAGACCCAGTACTTC. The rearrangement links TRBV7-9 to TRBJ2-5, with TRBD2 identical over 9 bases. J lost 3 bases, V lost 5 bases, and 13 bases had no gene match. This CDR3 spans 17 amino acids. Looked up from germline, CDR1 is SEHNR and CDR2 is FQNEAQ (reference sequence).

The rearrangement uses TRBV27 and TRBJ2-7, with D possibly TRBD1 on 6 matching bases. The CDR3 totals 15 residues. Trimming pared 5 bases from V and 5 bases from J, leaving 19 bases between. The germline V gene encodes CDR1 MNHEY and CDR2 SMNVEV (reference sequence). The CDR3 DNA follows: TGTGCCAGCAGTCAGCCAGGGGACATTCGGGACGAGCAGTACTTC. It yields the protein CASSQPGDIRDEQYF.

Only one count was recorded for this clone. This CDR3 reads CASSWGGQGSNQPQHF. DNA of the CDR3: TGTGCCAGCAGCTGGGGGGGACAGGGCAGCAATCAGCCCCAGCATTTT. The rearrangement links TRBV6-2 or TRBV6-3 to TRBJ1-5; 9 bases are shared with TRBD1. Trimming cost V 6 bases and J 1 base; bases outside gene matches: 7. Germline CDR1 is MNHEY and CDR2 is SVGEGT. The CDR3 is 16 amino acids.

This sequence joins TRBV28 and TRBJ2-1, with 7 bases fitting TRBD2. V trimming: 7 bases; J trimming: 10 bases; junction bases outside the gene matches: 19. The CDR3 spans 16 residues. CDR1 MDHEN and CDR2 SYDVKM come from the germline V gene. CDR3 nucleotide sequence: TGTGCCAGCATGCGGTTAGCGGGCCCGTACACTGGAGAGCAGTTCTTC. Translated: CASMRLAGPYTGEQFF. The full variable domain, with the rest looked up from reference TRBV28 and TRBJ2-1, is DVKVTQSSRYLVKRTGEKVFLECVQDMDHENMFWYRQDPGLGLRLIYFSYDVKMKEKGDIPEGYSVSREKKERFSLILESASTNQTSMYLCASMRLAGPYTGEQFFGPGTRLTVL.

CDR3 region: CASRGQFYEQYF. CDR3 DNA: TGCGCCAGCAGGGGACAGTTCTACGAGCAGTACTTC. The rearrangement joins TRBV10-2 to TRBJ2-7; 7 bases map to TRBD1. J gave up 3 bases and V 6 bases, and 2 bases lay outside the gene matches. This CDR3 has 12 amino acids. CDR1 is WSHSY and CDR2 is SAAADI in the germline V gene.

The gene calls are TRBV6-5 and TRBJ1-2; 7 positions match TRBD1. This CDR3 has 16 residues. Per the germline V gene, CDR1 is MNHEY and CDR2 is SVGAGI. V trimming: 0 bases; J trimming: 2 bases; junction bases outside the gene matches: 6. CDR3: CASSYSPGTANYGYTF. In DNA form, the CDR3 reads TGTGCCAGCAGTTACTCGCCGGGGACAGCCAACTATGGCTACACCTTC.

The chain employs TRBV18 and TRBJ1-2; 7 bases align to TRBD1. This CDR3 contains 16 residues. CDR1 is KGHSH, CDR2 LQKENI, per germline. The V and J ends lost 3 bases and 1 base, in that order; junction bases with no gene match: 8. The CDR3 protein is CASSPTRTGDNYGYTF. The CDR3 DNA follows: TGTGCCAGCTCACCTACGAGGACAGGAGATAACTATGGCTACACCTTC.

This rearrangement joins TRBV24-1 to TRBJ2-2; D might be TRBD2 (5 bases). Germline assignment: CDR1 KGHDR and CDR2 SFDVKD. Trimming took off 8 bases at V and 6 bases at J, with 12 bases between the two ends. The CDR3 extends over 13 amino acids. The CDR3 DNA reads TGTGCCACCAAGACGGGATTCGCCGGGGAGCTGTTTTTT. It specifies CATKTGFAGELFF.

For the CDR3, the DNA is TGTGCAAGTCGCTTGCTACGGGAGGAGGTCGATGAGCAGTTCTTC. Protein: CASRLLREEVDEQFF. The rearrangement links TRBV12-2 to TRBJ2-1; the table's D call, TRBD2, has no DNA check behind it. TRBV12-2 is flagged as a pseudogene. This CDR3 comprises 15 residues.

The CDR3 DNA sequence: TGTGCAAGTCGCTTAGCGGCGGGAAATGAAGCTTTCTTT. Translation: CASRLAAGNEAFF. The V gene is TRBV12-2, the J gene TRBJ1-1. TRBV12-2 is listed as a pseudogene. The CDR3 contains 13 residues.

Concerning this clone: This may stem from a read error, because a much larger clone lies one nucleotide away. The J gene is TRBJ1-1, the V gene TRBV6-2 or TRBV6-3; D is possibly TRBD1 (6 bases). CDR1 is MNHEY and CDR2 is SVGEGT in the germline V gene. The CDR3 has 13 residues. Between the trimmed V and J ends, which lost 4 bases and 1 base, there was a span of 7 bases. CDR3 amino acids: CASSLGQNTEAFF. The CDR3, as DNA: TGTGCCAGCAGTTTGGGACAGAACACTGAAGCTTTCTTT.

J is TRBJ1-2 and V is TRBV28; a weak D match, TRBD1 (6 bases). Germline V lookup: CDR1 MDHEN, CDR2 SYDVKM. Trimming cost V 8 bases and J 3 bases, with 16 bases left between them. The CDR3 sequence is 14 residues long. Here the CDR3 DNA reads TGTGCCAGCGGAGTAGTAGGGGGGGACTATGGCTACACCTTC. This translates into CASGVVGGDYGYTF.

The chain's CDR3 is CASSTQGRFSEKLFF. CDR3 DNA sequence: TGTGCCAGTAGTACACAGGGGAGGTTCTCTGAAAAACTGTTTTTT. V usage is TRBV19 and J usage is TRBJ1-4; 7 bases are a match to TRBD1. This CDR3 is 15 amino acids long. Trimming cost V 4 bases and J 7 bases; bases outside gene matches: 9. The germline gives CDR1 LNHDA, CDR2 SQIVND (reference sequence).

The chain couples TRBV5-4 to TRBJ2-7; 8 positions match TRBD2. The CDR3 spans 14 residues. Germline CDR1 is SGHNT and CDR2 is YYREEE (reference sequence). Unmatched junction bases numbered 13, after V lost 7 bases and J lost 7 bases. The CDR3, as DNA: TGTGCCAGCTTACCCGCGGGAGGTGTCGGGGAGCAGTACTTC. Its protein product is CASLPAGGVGEQYF. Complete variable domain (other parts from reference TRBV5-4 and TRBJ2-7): ETGVTQSPTHLIKTRGQQVTLRCSSQSGHNTVSWYQQALGQGPQFIFQYYREEENGRGNFPPRFSGLQFPNYSSELNVNALELDDSALYLCASLPAGGVGEQYFGPGTRLTVT.

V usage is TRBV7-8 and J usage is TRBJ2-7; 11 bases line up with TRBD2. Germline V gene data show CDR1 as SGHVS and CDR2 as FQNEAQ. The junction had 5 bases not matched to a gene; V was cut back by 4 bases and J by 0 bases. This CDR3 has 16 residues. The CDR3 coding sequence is TGTGCCAGCAGCTGGATAGCGGGAGGGGGCTCCTACGAGCAGTACTTC. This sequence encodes CASSWIAGGGSYEQYF.

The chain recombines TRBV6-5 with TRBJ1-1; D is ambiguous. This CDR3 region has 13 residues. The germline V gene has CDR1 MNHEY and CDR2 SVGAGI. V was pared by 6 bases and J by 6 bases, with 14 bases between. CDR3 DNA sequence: TGTGCCAGCAGACAACAGTCGTGGTCTGAAGCTTTCTTT. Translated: CASRQQSWSEAFF.

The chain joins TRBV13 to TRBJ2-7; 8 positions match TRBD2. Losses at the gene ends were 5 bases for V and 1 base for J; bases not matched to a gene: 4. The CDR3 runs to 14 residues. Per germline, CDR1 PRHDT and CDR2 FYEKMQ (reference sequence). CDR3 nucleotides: TGTGCCAGCAGCGCCCGACTAGCGTCCTACGAGCAGTACTTC. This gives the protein CASSARLASYEQYF.

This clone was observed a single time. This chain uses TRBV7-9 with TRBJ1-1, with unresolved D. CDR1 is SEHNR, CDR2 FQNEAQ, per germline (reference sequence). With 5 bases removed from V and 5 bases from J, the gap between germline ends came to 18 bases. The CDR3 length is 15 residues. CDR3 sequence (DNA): TGTGCCAGCAGCCCTCCCATAACTGAGAGAACTGAAGCTTTCTTT. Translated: CASSPPITERTEAFF.